Described below is a single T cell receptor beta chain sequence and its context. Its antigen is not yet known. There are no base qualities to consult, and no much larger clone falls within one base. Whole blood was collected in K2EDTA tubes by collaborating institutions according to the institutions' own protocols. Collaborator samples were shipped for TCRbeta analysis as frozen whole blood, isolated PBMCs, or DNA extracted from either sample type. TCRbeta CDR3 regions were amplified from genomic DNA by means of the immunoSEQ Assay, a bias-controlled multiplex PCR. In the original analysis: Within the assay, amplification of reference gene primers was used to estimate how many nucleated cells each sample contained. To quantify the absolute abundance of each unique TCRbeta CDR3 rearrangement, sequence reads were collapsed and filtered. For each sample, productive Simpson clonality was calculated by taking the square root of Simpson's diversity index across productive rearrangements. Held by TCRdb, this immuneACCESS table contains in-frame sequences only and omits some clones. Under half of the omission traces to an unresolved V gene where checked; the cause of the rest is unknown. V, J and clone size are taken as reported in that table, and D and trimming were inferred from the DNA itself. The sample table lists approximately 210,000 clones, about 88% of them with a count of one. The ten largest clones represent 4% to 5.5% of the sample.

V has 6 bases trimmed and J has 13 bases trimmed; junction bases matching no gene number 11. CDR1 and CDR2 (LNHNV, YYDKDF) derive from the germline V gene (reference sequence). The CDR3 goes from the cysteine to the phenylalanine over 13 residues. CDR3 DNA is the only sequence kept; it has 39 bases, read in frame from the first base. This entry is derived from a study of blood T cell repertoires in COVID-19 (dated by TCRdb to about 2020). Describing the broader study: Collaborator samples came from the United States, Italy and Spain and covered acute and convalescent phases of COVID-19. The material from the prospective study consisted of cDNA or gDNA derived from T cells, B-cell-depleted T cells, or PBMCs. Deeply sampled blood TCRbeta repertoires from subjects exposed to, actively infected with, or recovered from COVID-19 were included in the dataset. A freely available public database, intended as a resource for researchers studying the immune response to SARS-CoV-2, is where the repertoires were released. The samples were drawn from two sources: the first 160 participants of the ongoing ImmuneRACE study, and over 1,000 subjects contributed by 6 global collaborators. Sample metadata almost always included a de-identified subject ID, COVID-19 status, age in years and sex. Where available, HLA class I and class II types were obtained from metadata supplied by the sample provider rather than from assay-based typing.

The study at large found these results: The quantity of clinical and demographic metadata differed by source and by participant and was supplied without curation.

The TCR sequence derives from a woman in her thirties or forties with acute or convalescent COVID-19. Sample: peripheral blood. Rearrangement joined TRBV15 to TRBJ2-1; TRBD1 agrees with 8 junctional bases. The nucleotides read TGTGCCACCAGTAAAGGACAGGGTGGTGTTCAGTTCTTC. It translates as CATSKGQGGVQFF.